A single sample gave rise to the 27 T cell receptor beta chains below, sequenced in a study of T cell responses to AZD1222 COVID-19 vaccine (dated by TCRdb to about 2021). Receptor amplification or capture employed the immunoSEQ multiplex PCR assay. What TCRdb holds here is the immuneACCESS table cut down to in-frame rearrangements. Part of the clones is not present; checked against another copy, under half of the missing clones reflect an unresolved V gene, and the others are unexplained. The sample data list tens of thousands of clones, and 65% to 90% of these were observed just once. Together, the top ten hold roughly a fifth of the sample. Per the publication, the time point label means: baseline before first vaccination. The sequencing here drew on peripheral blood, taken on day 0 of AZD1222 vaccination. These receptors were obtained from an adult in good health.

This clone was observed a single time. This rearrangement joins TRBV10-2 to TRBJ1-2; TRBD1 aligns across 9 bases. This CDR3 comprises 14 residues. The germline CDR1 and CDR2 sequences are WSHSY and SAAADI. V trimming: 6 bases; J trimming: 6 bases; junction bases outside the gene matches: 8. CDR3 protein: CASSPTGGGDGYTF. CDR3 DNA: TGCGCCAGCAGCCCGACAGGGGGGGGCGATGGCTACACCTTC.

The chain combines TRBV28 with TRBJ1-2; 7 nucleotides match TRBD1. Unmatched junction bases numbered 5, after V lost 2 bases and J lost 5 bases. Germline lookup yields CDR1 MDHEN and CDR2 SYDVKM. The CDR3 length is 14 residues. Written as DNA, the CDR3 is TGTGCCAGCAGTTTAAACAGGGGCCTATATGGCTACACCTTC. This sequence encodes CASSLNRGLYGYTF.

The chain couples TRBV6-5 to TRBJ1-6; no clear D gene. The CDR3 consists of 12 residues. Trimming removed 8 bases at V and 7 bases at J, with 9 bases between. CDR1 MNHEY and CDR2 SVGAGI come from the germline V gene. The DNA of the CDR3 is TGTGCCAGCCAATACCCAAATTCACCCCTCCACTTT. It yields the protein CASQYPNSPLHF.

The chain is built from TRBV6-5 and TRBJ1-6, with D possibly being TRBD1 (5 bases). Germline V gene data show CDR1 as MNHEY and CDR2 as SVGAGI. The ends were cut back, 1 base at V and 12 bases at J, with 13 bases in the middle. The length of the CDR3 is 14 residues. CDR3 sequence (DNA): TGTGCCAGCAGTTACTGGGGGACGGGGATACCCCTCCACTTT. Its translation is CASSYWGTGIPLHF.

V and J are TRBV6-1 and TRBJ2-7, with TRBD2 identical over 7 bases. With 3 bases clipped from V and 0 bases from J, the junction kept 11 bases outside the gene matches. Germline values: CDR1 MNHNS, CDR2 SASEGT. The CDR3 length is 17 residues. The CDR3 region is CASSEGGFDILSYEQYF. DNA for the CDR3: TGTGCCAGCAGTGAGGGAGGGTTCGACATCCTCTCCTACGAGCAGTACTTC.

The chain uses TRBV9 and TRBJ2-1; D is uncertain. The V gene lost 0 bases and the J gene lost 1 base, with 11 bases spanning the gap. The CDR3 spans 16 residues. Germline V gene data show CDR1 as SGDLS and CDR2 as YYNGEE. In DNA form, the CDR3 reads TGTGCCAGCAGCGTAGCCACGCGCCGGTCCTACAATGAGCAGTTCTTC. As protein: CASSVATRRSYNEQFF.

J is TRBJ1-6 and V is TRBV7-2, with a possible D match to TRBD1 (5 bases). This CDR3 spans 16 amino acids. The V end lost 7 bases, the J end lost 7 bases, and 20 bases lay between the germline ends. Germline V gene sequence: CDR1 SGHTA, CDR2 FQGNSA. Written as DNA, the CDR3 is TGTGCCAGCAAACAAACAACAGGCAGCACGAATTCACCCCTCCACTTT. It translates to CASKQTTGSTNSPLHF.

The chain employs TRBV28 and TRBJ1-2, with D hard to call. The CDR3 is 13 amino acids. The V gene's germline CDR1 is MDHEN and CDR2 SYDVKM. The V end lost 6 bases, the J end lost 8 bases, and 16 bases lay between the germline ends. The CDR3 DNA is TGTGCCAGCAGCCGCACGGTTTTTATAGGCTACACCTTC. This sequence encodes CASSRTVFIGYTF.

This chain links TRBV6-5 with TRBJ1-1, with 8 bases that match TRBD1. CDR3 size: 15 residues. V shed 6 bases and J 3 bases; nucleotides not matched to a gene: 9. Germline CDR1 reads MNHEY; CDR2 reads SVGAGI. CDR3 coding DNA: TGTGCCAGCAGCAGGGGGCAGGGTTGGGACACTGAAGCTTTCTTT. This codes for CASSRGQGWDTEAFF.

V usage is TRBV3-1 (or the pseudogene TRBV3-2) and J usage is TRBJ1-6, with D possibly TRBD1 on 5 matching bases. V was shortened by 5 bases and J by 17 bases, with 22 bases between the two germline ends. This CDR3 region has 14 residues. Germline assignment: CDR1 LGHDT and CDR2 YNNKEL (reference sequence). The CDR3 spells CASSYKRRGIKFHF. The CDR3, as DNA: TGTGCCAGCAGCTATAAAAGAAGGGGCATTAAGTTCCACTTT.

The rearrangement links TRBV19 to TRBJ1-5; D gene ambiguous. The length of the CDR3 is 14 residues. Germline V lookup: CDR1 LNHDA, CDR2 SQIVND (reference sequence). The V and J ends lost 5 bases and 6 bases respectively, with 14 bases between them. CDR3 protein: CASSSPGSAQPQHF. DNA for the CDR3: TGTGCCAGTAGTTCCCCGGGGTCGGCTCAGCCCCAGCATTTT.

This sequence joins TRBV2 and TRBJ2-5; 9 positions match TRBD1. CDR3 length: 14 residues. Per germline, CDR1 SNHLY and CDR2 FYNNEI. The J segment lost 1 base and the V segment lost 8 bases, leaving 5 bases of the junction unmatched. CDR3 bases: TGTGCCAGCTTCGGACAGGGGAGCCAAGAGACCCAGTACTTC. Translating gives CASFGQGSQETQYF.

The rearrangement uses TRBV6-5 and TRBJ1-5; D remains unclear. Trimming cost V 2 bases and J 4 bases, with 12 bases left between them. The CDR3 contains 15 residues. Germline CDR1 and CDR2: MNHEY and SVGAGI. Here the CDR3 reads CASSYRVPPNQPQHF. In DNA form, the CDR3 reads TGTGCCAGCAGTTACAGGGTTCCACCTAATCAGCCCCAGCATTTT.

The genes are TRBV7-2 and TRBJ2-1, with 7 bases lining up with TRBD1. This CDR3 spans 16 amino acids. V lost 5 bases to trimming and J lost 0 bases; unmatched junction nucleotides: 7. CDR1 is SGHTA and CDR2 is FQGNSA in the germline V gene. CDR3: CASSKGQPSSYNEQFF. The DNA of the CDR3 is TGTGCCAGCAGCAAGGGACAGCCGAGCTCCTACAATGAGCAGTTCTTC.

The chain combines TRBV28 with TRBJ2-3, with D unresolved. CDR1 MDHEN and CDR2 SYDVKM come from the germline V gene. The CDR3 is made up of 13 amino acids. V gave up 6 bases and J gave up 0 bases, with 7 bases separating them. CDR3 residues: CASRDGSTDTQYF. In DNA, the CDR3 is TGTGCCAGCAGAGACGGGAGCACAGATACGCAGTATTTT.

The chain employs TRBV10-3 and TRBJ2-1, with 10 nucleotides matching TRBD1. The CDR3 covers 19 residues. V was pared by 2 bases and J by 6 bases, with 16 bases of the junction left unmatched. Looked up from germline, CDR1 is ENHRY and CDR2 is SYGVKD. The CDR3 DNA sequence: TGTGCCATCAGTGAGAGTTATTTCGCGGGACAGGGGCTCGGCAATGAGCAGTTCTTC. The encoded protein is CAISESYFAGQGLGNEQFF.

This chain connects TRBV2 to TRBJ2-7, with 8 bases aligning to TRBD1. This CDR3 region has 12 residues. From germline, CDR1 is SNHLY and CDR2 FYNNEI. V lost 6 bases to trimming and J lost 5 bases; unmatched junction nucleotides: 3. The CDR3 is CASRRQGHEQYF. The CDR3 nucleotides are TGTGCCAGCAGGAGACAGGGGCACGAGCAGTACTTC.

This CDR3 is CASSGRTNRSTYNEQFF. CDR3 nucleotide sequence: TGTGCCAGCAGCGGGAGGACTAACCGTTCTACCTACAATGAGCAGTTCTTC. The chain carries TRBV5-4 and TRBJ2-1; tentative D call: TRBD2 (6 bases). V was cut by 4 bases and J by 2 bases, with 19 bases left in between. Germline V gives CDR1 SGHNT, CDR2 YYREEE (reference sequence). The CDR3 has 17 residues.

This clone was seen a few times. Here the CDR3 reads CASSPRTGLKAFF. The CDR3 coding sequence is TGTGCCAGCAGTCCCCGGACAGGCCTGAAGGCTTTCTTT. This chain connects TRBV27 to TRBJ1-1, with 7 nucleotides matching TRBD1. CDR1 is MNHEY, CDR2 SMNVEV, per germline (reference sequence). The CDR3 is 13 residues long. The V and J ends lost 5 bases and 11 bases, in that order; junction bases with no gene match: 11.

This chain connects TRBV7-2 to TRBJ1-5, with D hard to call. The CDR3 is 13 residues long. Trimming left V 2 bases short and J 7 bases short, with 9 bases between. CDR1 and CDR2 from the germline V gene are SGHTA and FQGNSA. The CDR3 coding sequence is TGTGCCAGCAGCTTATCTTGGGGACAGCCCCAGCATTTT. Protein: CASSLSWGQPQHF.

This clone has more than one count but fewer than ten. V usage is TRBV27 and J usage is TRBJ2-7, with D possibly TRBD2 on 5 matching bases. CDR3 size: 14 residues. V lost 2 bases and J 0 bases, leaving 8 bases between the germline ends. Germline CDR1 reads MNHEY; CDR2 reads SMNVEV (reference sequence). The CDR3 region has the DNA TGTGCCAGCAGTTTAAGACGGGGCTCCTACGAGCAGTACTTC. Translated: CASSLRRGSYEQYF.

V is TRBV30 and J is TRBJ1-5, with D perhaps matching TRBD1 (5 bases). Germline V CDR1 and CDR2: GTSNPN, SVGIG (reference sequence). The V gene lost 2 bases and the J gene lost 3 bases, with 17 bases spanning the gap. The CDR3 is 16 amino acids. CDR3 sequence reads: CAWSPLGRGDNQPQHF. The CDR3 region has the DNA TGTGCCTGGAGTCCGTTGGGTCGGGGGGACAATCAGCCCCAGCATTTT.

Here the CDR3 reads CATRRTNEKLFF. DNA for the CDR3: TGTGCCACCAGGAGGACTAATGAAAAACTGTTTTTT. This sequence joins TRBV15 and TRBJ1-4; D not certain. With 6 bases removed from V and 2 bases from J, the gap between germline ends came to 4 bases. Germline CDR1 and CDR2: LNHNV and YYDKDF (reference sequence). The CDR3 loop spans 12 amino acids.

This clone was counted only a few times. The CDR3 DNA sequence: TGTGCCAGCAGCAAAATGTACGAGGCGTGGGTTAAGGTCAGCAATCAGCCCCAGCATTTT. Its protein product is CASSKMYEAWVKVSNQPQHF. The chain couples TRBV6-2 or TRBV6-3 to TRBJ1-5; D gene ambiguous. The V end was cut by 6 bases, the J end by 1 base, with 28 bases between. CDR3 size: 20 residues. CDR1 and CDR2 from the germline V gene are MNHEY and SVGEGT.

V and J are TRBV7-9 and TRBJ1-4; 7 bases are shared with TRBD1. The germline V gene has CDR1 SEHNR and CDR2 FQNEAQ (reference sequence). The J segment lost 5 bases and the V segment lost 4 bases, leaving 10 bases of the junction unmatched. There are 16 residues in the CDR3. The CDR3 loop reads CASSSGTAQNNEKLFF. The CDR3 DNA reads TGTGCCAGCAGCTCCGGGACAGCACAAAACAATGAAAAACTGTTTTTT.

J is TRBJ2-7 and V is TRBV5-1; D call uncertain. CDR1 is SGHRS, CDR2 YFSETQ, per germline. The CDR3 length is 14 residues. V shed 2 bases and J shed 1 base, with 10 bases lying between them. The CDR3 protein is CASSFRSPSYEQYF. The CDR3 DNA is TGCGCCAGCAGCTTCCGGAGTCCATCCTACGAGCAGTACTTC.

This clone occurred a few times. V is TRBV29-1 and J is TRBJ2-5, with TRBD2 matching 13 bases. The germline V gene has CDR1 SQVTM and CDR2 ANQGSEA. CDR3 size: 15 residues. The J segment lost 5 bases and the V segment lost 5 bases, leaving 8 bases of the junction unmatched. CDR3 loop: CSVWTSGGLWETQYF. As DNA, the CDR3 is TGCAGCGTTTGGACTAGCGGGGGTCTCTGGGAGACCCAGTACTTC.